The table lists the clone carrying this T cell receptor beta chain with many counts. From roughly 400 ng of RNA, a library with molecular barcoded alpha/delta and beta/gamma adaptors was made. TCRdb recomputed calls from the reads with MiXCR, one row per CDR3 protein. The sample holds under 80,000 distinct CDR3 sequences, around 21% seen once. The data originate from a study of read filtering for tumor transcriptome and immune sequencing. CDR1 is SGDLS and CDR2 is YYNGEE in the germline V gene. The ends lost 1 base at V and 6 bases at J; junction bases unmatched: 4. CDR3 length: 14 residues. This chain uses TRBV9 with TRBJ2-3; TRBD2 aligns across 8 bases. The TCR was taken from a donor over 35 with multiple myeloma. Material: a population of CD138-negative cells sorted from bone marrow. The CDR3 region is CASSVRGGMDTQYF. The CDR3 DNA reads TGTGCCAGCAGCGTACGGGGGGGCATGGATACGCAGTATTTT.